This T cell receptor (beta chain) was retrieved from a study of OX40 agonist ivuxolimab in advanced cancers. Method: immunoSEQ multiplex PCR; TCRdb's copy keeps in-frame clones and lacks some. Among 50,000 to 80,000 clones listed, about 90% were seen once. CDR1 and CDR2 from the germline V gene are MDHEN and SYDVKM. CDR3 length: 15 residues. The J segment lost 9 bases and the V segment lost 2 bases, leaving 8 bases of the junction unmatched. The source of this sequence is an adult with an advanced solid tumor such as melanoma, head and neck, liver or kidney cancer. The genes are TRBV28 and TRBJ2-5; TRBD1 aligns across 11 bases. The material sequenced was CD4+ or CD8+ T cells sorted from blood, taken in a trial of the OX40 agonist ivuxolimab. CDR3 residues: CASSLPGTGGLAQYF. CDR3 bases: TGTGCCAGCAGTTTACCCGGGACAGGGGGTTTGGCCCAGTACTTC.